The entry below gives a single T cell receptor beta chain sequence along with its context. This specimen comes from a study of chronic HIV infection and antiretroviral therapy. The CDR3 spans 15 residues. The V gene's germline CDR1 is SGHDN and CDR2 FVKESK. Trimming removed 5 bases from V and 0 bases from J, with 10 bases in between. TCRdb used MiXCR to reprocess the 5' RACE reads, holding one entry per CDR3 protein. In the table there are about 38,000 distinct CDR3 sequences, approximately 7.4% of which are singletons. The material sequenced was peripheral blood. The chain employs TRBV14 and TRBJ1-4; D is ambiguous. The clonotype was recovered from an adult who had HIV and had not received antiretroviral therapy, or was an uninfected healthy control (not recorded which). CDR3: CASSSLKTTNEKLFF. In nucleotides, the CDR3 is TGTGCCAGCAGCTCACTAAAAACAACTAATGAAAAACTGTTTTTT.